A single sample gave rise to the 17 T cell receptor beta chains below, sequenced in a study of Graves' ophthalmopathy and Graves' hyperthyroidism. The authors amplified TCR beta CDR3 regions from RNA transcripts. HTBI primers were used in a first-round RT-PCR, which preceded a second-round multiplex PCR. TCRdb reanalysed the multiplex PCR reads using MiXCR and keeps one entry per CDR3 protein. The profile shows about 400,000 distinct CDR3 sequences, under 25% of them singletons. The sample taken for sequencing was peripheral blood. Receptor source: a woman aged 18-35 years with stable Graves' hyperthyroidism.

In its sample, this clonotype was seen a few times. The chain has TRBV4-3 and TRBJ2-7; 11 bases fit TRBD2. Germline CDR1 LGHNA, CDR2 YSLEER. This CDR3 has 15 residues. V shed 1 base, J shed 6 bases, and the junction held 5 bases outside the gene matches. The CDR3 reads CASSQVAGGPIEQYF. CDR3 in DNA: TGCGCCAGCAGCCAAGTAGCGGGAGGGCCCATCGAGCAGTACTTC.

This clonotype was detected many times. The CDR3 DNA reads as TGTGCCAGCAGTTTGGCCAACGAGCAGTACTTC. Translated: CASSLANEQYF. This sequence joins TRBV12-3 or TRBV12-4 and TRBJ2-7; unclear D gene. The CDR3 runs to 11 residues. The V and J ends lost 3 bases and 5 bases respectively, with 5 bases between them.

This rearrangement joins TRBV6-5 to TRBJ2-5; no firm D call. V was trimmed by 0 bases and J by 2 bases, leaving 10 bases between them. The CDR3 covers 15 residues. CDR1 MNHEY and CDR2 SVGAGI come from the germline V gene. Here the CDR3 reads CASSYSYAIQETQYF. For the CDR3, the DNA is TGTGCCAGCAGTTACTCTTACGCGATTCAAGAGACCCAGTACTTC.

This clonotype was counted many times. V usage is TRBV12-5 and J usage is TRBJ2-5; 7 bases are shared with TRBD1. The CDR3 is made up of 16 amino acids. Unmatched junction bases numbered 13, after V lost 5 bases and J lost 4 bases. Germline loops: CDR1 LGHNT, CDR2 FRNRAP. CDR3 sequence: CASGHPLDRDRETQYF. CDR3 sequence (DNA): TGTGCTAGTGGTCACCCCCTCGACAGGGATCGAGAGACCCAGTACTTC.

This clonotype was found many times. This sequence joins TRBV7-3 and TRBJ2-2; D unresolved. Trimming pared 1 base from V and 4 bases from J, leaving 4 bases between. The CDR3 totals 13 residues. Germline CDR1 reads SGHTA; CDR2 reads FQGTGA. The CDR3 sequence: CASSLKRTGELFF. The CDR3 region has the DNA TGTGCCAGCAGCTTAAAGCGCACCGGGGAGCTGTTTTTT.

This clonotype came up once. The V call is TRBV6-2 or TRBV6-3, the J call TRBJ1-1; D perhaps matches TRBD1 (6 bases). This CDR3 has 18 amino acids. Germline CDR1 reads MNHEY; CDR2 reads SVGEGT. The V end was cut by 7 bases, the J end by 1 base, with 25 bases between. This CDR3 reads CASIPAAGANIKNTEAFF. CDR3 sequence (DNA): TGTGCCAGCATTCCCGCGGCGGGGGCCAACATCAAGAACACTGAAGCTTTCTTT.

This chain uses TRBV12-3 or TRBV12-4 with TRBJ1-5; 9 bases line up with TRBD1. There are 16 residues in the CDR3. V gave up 5 bases and J gave up 6 bases; unmatched junction bases: 11. The CDR3 DNA follows: TGTGCCAGCAGTGGGGGACAGGGTCGGTCAGGTCAGCCCCAGCATTTT. Its protein product is CASSGGQGRSGQPQHF.

Ten or more counts support this clonotype. The chain joins TRBV12-3 or TRBV12-4 to TRBJ2-2, with TRBD2 matching 13 bases. The length of the CDR3 is 20 residues. J lost 7 bases, V lost 2 bases, and 16 bases had no gene match. The CDR3 sequence: CASSLPGGTSGIVGGGELFF. Here the CDR3 DNA reads TGTGCCAGCAGTTTACCGGGGGGGACTAGCGGGATAGTAGGTGGCGGGGAGCTGTTTTTT.

This clonotype was counted ten times or more. J is TRBJ1-5 and V is TRBV25-1; D is uncertain. Germline CDR1 reads MGHDK; CDR2 reads SYGVNS. Deletions cut 1 base from V and 0 bases from J, with 1 base between. This CDR3 contains 13 residues. In nucleotides, the CDR3 is TGTGCCAGCAGTGAATCTAGCAATCAGCCCCAGCATTTT. Translating it yields CASSESSNQPQHF. Based on the CDR3 plus reference TRBV25-1 and TRBJ1-5, the full variable domain is EADIYQTPRYLVIGTGKKITLECSQTMGHDKMYWYQQDPGMELHLIHYSYGVNSTEKGDLSSESTVSRIRTEHFPLTLESARPSHTSQYLCASSESSNQPQHFGDGTRLSIL.

In this sample, this clonotype turned up many times. This chain joins TRBV7-2 and TRBJ2-5; 9 bases are a match to TRBD2. V gave up 5 bases and J gave up 3 bases; unmatched junction bases: 22. CDR3 length: 20 amino acids. The germline CDR1 and CDR2 sequences are SGHTA and FQGNSA. CDR3 sequence reads: CASSHGGLAGSDFPKETQYF. The CDR3 DNA follows: TGTGCCAGCAGCCACGGGGGGCTAGCGGGATCAGATTTCCCAAAAGAGACCCAGTACTTC.

This clonotype was counted ten times or more. The genes are TRBV10-2 and TRBJ1-5; D gene uncertain. The germline V gene has CDR1 WSHSY and CDR2 SAAADI. The CDR3 runs 15 residues. The ends were cut back, 0 bases at V and 4 bases at J, with 10 bases in the middle. In DNA, the CDR3 is TGCGCCAGCAGTGAGTCGGGAACGAAAAATCAGCCCCAGCATTTT. Its translation is CASSESGTKNQPQHF.

The table lists this clonotype with many counts. This rearrangement joins TRBV5-6 to TRBJ1-3; 7 bases are a match to TRBD1. CDR3 size: 17 residues. V lost 4 bases to trimming and J lost 7 bases; unmatched junction nucleotides: 17. Germline values: CDR1 SGHDT, CDR2 YYEEEE. The CDR3 here is CASSLTWVPGQRNTIYF. DNA of the CDR3: TGTGCCAGCAGCCTAACGTGGGTGCCGGGACAGCGGAACACCATATATTTT. Using reference TRBV5-6 and TRBJ1-3 for the parts outside the CDR3, the full variable domain is DAGVTQSPTHLIKTRGQQVTLRCSPKSGHDTVSWYQQALGQGPQFIFQYYEEEERQRGNFPDRFSGHQFPNYSSELNVNALLLGDSALYLCASSLTWVPGQRNTIYFGEGSWLTVV.

This clonotype has ten or more counts. The chain links TRBV20-1 to TRBJ2-7; D ambiguous. This CDR3 region has 14 residues. V lost 1 base and J lost 2, with 12 bases in between. CDR1 and CDR2 from the germline V gene are DFQATT and SNEGSKA (reference sequence). The chain's CDR3 is CSARGRLFPYEQYF. The CDR3 region has the DNA TGCAGTGCTAGAGGTCGACTCTTTCCCTACGAGCAGTACTTC.

This clonotype was seen at least ten times. The chain joins TRBV20-1 to TRBJ2-5, with a weak D call TRBD1 (5 bases). This CDR3 contains 14 residues. Germline V gene lookup returns CDR1 DFQATT and CDR2 SNEGSKA (reference sequence). The V and J ends lost 0 bases and 1 base respectively, with 9 bases between them. The CDR3 nucleotides read TGCAGTGCTAGAGACAGGGTCGCCCAAGAGACCCAGTACTTC. As protein: CSARDRVAQETQYF.

The J gene is TRBJ1-2, the V gene TRBV6-2 or TRBV6-3; D may be TRBD1 (6 bases). Germline loops: CDR1 MNHEY, CDR2 SVGEGT. V was pared by 6 bases and J by 4 bases, with 18 bases between. The CDR3 covers 15 residues. The CDR3 DNA is TGTGCCAGCAGGAACCCGGGACAAGGGTCCTATGGCTACACCTTC. It yields the protein CASRNPGQGSYGYTF.

This clonotype was detected ten times or more. The V call is TRBV5-1, the J call TRBJ2-2; D gene unclear. The CDR3 has 13 residues. V lost 1 base, J lost 7 bases, and 8 bases lay in between. Germline V gene lookup returns CDR1 SGHRS and CDR2 YFSETQ. The CDR3 DNA is TGCGCCAGCAGCTTGTCGGCGGACGGGGAGCTGTTTTTT. Translating it yields CASSLSADGELFF.

This clonotype was found many times. The V call is TRBV13, the J call TRBJ2-7; 10 bases map to TRBD1. The CDR3 loop spans 16 amino acids. The ends lost 5 bases at V and 4 bases at J; junction bases unmatched: 11. CDR1 is PRHDT, CDR2 FYEKMQ, per germline (reference sequence). CDR3 sequence: CASSQDTGTGVYEQYF. The CDR3 coding sequence is TGTGCCAGCAGCCAGGATACCGGGACAGGGGTTTACGAGCAGTACTTC.